This TCR beta chain was recovered during a study of blood T cell repertoires in COVID-19. Study background: There were acute and convalescent COVID-19 samples, and they came from the United States, Italy and Spain. Sample material is recorded as cDNA or gDNA derived from T cells, B-cell-depleted T cells, or PBMCs.

This CDR3 comprises 13 residues. The V end lost 4 bases, the J end lost 3 bases, and 10 bases lay between the germline ends. CDR1 is SGHRS and CDR2 is YFSETQ in the germline V gene. Authors' data handling: Reference gene primer amplification yielded estimated nucleated cell counts. TCRdb's copy holds only in-frame clones and misses some; the assay was immunoSEQ multiplex PCR. The DNA was the basis for D and trimming; V, J and clone size are from that table. The sample holds fewer than 450,000 clones, 80% to 90% seen once. Seattle's cohort entered during active infection and was followed longitudinally.

The sequence was obtained from a woman aged 50 to 65 with COVID-19, enrolled during active disease. Input material: peripheral blood. The V call is TRBV5-1, the J call TRBJ1-2; no definite D call. The CDR3 reads CASSLVQYYGYTF. The CDR3 nucleotides read TGCGCCAGCAGCCTAGTCCAGTACTATGGCTACACCTTC.